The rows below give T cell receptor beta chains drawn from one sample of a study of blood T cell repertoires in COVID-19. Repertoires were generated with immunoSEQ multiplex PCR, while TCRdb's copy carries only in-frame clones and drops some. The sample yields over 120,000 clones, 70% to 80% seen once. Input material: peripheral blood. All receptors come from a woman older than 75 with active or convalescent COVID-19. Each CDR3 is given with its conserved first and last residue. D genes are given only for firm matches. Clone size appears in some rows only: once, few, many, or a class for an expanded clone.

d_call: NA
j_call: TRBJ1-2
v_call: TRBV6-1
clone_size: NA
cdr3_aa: CASSEWQTSNYGYTF
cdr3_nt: TGTGCCAGCAGTGAATGGCAGACTTCTAACTATGGCTACACCTTC

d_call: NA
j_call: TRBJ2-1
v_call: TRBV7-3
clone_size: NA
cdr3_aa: CASSLTSFGEQFF
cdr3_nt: TGTGCCAGCAGCTTGACTAGTTTTGGTGAGCAGTTCTTC

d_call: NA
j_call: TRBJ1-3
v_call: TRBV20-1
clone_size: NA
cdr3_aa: CSASDFSGNTIYF
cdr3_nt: TGCAGTGCTAGTGACTTCTCTGGAAACACCATATATTTT

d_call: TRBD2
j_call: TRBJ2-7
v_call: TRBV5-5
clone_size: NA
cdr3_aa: CASSGRAAPYEQYF
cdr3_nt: TGTGCCAGCAGCGGGAGGGCGGCCCCCTACGAGCAGTACTTC

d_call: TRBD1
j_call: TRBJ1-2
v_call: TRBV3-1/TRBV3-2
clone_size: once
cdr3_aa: CASSQLSPGTGGGYTF
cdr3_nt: TGTGCCAGCAGCCAACTCTCGCCCGGGACAGGGGGTGGCTACACCTTC

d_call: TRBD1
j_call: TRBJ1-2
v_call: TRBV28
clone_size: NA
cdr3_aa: CASSFRGLGYTF
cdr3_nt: TGTGCCAGCAGTTTCAGGGGGCTCGGCTACACCTTC

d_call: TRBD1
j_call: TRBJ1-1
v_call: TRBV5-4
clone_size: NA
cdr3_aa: CASSRDRGRGTEAFF
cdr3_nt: TGTGCCAGCAGTCGGGACAGGGGGCGGGGCACTGAAGCTTTCTTT

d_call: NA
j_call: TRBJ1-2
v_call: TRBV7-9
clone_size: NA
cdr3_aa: CATPGVGYGYTF
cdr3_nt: TGTGCCACCCCGGGGGTCGGCTATGGCTACACCTTC

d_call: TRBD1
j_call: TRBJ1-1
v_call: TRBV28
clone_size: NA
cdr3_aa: CASREGATEAFF
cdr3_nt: TGTGCCAGCAGGGAGGGGGCCACTGAAGCTTTCTTT

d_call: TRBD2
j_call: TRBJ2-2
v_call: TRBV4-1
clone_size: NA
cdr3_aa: CASSQDYAGAGELFF
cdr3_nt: TGCGCCAGCAGCCAAGATTATGCGGGGGCCGGGGAGCTGTTTTTT

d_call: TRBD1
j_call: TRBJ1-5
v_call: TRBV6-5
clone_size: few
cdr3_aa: CASSPRGVQPQHF
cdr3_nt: TGTGCCAGCAGCCCCAGGGGGGTCCAGCCCCAGCATTTT

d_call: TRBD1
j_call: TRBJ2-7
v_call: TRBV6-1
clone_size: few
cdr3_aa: CASSDVDRDEQYF
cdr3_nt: TGTGCCAGCAGTGATGTGGACAGGGACGAGCAGTACTTC

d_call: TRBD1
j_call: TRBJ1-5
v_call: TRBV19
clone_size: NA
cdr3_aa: CASKTLLTGINQPQHF
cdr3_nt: TGTGCCAGTAAAACCCTACTGACAGGGATTAATCAGCCCCAGCATTTT

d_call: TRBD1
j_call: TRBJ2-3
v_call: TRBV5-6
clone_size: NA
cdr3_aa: CASSLGPGTGNSRDTQYF
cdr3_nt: TGTGCCAGCAGCTTGGGTCCCGGGACAGGTAATTCTAGGGATACGCAGTATTTT

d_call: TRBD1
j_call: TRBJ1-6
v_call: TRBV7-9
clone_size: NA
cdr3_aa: CASSLETGRNSPLHF
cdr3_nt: TGTGCCAGCAGCTTAGAGACAGGGCGAAATTCACCCCTCCACTTT

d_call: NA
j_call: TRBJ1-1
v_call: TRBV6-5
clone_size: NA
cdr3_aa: CASSYDRSDTGTEAFF
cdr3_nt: TGTGCCAGCAGTTACGACAGGTCGGATACGGGAACCGAAGCTTTCTTT

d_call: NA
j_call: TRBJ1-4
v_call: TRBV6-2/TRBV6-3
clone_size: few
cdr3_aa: CASSKRGHAATNEKLFF
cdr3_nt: TGTGCCAGCAGTAAGAGGGGACATGCTGCAACTAATGAAAAACTGTTTTTT

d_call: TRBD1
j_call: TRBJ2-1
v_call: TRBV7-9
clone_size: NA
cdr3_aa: CASSLVGAPGTENNEQFF
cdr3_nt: TGTGCCAGCAGCTTAGTCGGGGCCCCCGGGACAGAGAACAATGAGCAGTTCTTC

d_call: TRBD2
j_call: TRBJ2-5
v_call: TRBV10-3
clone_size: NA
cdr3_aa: CAISEGSGGKETQYF
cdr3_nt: TGTGCCATCAGTGAAGGTAGCGGGGGGAAAGAGACCCAGTACTTC

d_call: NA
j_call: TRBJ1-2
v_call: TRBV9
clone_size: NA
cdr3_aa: CASSVREYPNYGYTF
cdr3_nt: TGTGCCAGCAGCGTAAGGGAGTATCCGAACTATGGCTACACCTTC

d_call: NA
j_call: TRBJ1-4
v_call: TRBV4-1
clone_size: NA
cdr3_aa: CASSQDSRLDGNEKLFF
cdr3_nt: TGCGCCAGCAGCCAAGATTCCAGACTTGATGGTAATGAAAAACTGTTTTTT

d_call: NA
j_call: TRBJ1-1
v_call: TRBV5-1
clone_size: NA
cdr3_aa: CASSWGQNTEAFF
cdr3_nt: TGCGCCAGCAGCTGGGGACAGAACACTGAAGCTTTCTTT

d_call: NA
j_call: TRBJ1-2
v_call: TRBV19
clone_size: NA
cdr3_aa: CASSIDPLAHGYTF
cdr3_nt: TGTGCCAGTAGTATAGATCCACTTGCACATGGCTACACCTTC

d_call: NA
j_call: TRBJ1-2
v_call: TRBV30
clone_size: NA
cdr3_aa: CAWSNRAGRAYGYTF
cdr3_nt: TGTGCCTGGAGTAACCGGGCCGGGAGGGCGTATGGCTACACCTTC

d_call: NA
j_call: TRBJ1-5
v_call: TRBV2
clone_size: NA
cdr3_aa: CASSDPGLQNQPQHF
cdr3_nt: TGTGCCAGCAGTGACCCGGGGTTGCAAAATCAGCCCCAGCATTTT

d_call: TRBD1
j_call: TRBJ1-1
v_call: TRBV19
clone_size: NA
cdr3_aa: CASSIGQGRRTEAFF
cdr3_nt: TGTGCCAGTAGTATTGGACAGGGAAGGAGGACTGAAGCTTTCTTT

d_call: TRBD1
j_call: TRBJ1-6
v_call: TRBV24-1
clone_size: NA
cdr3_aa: CATRRDRGRSPLHF
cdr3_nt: TGTGCCACCAGGCGGGACAGGGGGCGATCACCCCTCCACTTT

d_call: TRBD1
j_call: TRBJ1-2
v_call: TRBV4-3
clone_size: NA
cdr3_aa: CASSRTGGDDYGYTF
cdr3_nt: TGCGCCAGCAGCCGAACAGGGGGGGACGACTATGGCTACACCTTC

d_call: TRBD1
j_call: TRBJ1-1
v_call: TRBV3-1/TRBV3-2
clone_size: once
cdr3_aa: CASSLGTGNTEAFF
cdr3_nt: TGTGCCAGCAGCCTCGGGACAGGGAACACTGAAGCTTTCTTT

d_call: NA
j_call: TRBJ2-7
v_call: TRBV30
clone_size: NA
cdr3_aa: CAWGTGNHEQYF
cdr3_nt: TGTGCCTGGGGAACAGGGAACCACGAGCAGTACTTC

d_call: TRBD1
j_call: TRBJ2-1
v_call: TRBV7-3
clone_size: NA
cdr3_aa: CASSAQGEVMDEQFF
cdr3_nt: TGTGCCAGCAGCGCACAGGGGGAGGTTATGGATGAGCAGTTCTTC

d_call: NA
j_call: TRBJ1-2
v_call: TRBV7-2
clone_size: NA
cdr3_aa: CASSPPGNYGYTF
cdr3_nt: TGTGCCAGCAGCCCACCGGGTAACTATGGCTACACCTTC

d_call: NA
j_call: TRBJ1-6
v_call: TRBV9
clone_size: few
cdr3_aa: CASARLQGGSPLHF
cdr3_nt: TGTGCCAGCGCCCGGTTGCAGGGCGGATCACCCCTCCACTTT

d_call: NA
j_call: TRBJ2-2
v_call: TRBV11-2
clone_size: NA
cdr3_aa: CASSFGLNTGELFF
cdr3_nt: TGTGCCAGCAGCTTCGGTCTGAACACCGGGGAGCTGTTTTTT

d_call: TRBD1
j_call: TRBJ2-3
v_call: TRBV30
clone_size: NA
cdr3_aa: CAWSVRGRGRTDTQYF
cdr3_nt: TGTGCCTGGAGTGTACGGGGCAGGGGGCGAACAGATACGCAGTATTTT

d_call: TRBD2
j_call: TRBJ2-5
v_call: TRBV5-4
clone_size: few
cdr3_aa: CASSPGTSGGVETQYF
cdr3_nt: TGTGCCAGCAGCCCCGGGACTAGCGGGGGAGTGGAGACCCAGTACTTC

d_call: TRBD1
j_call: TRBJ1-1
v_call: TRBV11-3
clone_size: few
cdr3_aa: CASSLGGQVNTEAFF
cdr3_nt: TGTGCCAGCAGCTTAGGGGGACAGGTGAACACTGAAGCTTTCTTT

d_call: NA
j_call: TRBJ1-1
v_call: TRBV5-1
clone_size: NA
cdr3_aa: CASSGELNTEAFF
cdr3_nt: TGCGCCAGCAGCGGGGAGTTAAACACTGAAGCTTTCTTT

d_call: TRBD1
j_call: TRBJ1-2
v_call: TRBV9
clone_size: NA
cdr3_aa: CASSVQRTGGNYGYTF
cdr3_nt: TGTGCCAGCAGCGTACAAAGGACAGGGGGGAACTATGGCTACACCTTC

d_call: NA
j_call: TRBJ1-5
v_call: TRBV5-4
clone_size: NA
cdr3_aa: CASSLLPPGTLFQPQHF
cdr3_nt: TGTGCCAGCAGCTTGCTTCCCCCCGGGACACTATTCCAGCCCCAGCATTTT

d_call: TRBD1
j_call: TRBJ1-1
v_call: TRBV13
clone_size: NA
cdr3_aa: CASSYRTGQNTEAFF
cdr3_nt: TGTGCCAGCAGCTACCGGACAGGTCAGAACACTGAAGCTTTCTTT

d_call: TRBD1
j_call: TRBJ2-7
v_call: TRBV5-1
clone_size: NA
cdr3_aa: CASSQVGTASYEQYF
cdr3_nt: TGCGCCAGCAGCCAAGTGGGGACAGCCTCCTACGAGCAGTACTTC

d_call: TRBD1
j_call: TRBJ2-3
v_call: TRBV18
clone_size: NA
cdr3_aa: CASSPRQGGADTQYF
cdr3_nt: TGTGCCAGCTCACCAAGACAGGGTGGGGCAGATACGCAGTATTTT

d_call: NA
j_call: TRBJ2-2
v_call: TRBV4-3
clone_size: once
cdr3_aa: CASSQDLAGSFSTGELFF
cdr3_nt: TGCGCCAGCAGCCAAGATCTCGCAGGATCGTTTTCCACCGGGGAGCTGTTTTTT

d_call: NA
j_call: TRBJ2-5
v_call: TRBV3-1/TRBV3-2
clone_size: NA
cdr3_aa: CASRQGGETQYF
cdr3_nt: TGTGCCAGCCGCCAGGGGGGTGAGACCCAGTACTTC

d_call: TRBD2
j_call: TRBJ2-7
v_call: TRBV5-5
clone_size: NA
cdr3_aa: CASSQRLAGAREQYF
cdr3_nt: TGTGCCAGCAGTCAGAGGCTAGCGGGGGCCCGGGAGCAGTACTTC